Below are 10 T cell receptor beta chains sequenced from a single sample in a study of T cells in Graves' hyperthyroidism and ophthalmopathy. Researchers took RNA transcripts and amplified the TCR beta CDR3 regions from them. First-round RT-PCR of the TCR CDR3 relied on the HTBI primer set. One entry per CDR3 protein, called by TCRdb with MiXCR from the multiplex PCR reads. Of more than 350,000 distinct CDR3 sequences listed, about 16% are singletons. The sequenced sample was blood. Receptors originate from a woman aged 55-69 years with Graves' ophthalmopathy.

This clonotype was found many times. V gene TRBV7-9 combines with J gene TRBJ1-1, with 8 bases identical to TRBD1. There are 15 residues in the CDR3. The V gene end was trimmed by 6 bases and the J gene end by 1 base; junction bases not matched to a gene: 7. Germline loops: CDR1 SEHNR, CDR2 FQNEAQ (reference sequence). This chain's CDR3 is CASRYTGQANTEAFF. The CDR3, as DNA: TGTGCCAGCAGATACACGGGACAGGCGAACACTGAAGCTTTCTTT.

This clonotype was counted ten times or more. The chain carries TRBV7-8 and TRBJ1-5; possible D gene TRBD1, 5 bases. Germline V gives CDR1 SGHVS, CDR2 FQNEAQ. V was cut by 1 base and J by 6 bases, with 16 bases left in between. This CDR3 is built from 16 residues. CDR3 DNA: TGTGCCAGCAGCTTAGTCCCTCAGGGAAGGGGTCAGCCCCAGCATTTT. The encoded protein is CASSLVPQGRGQPQHF.

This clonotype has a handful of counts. Here the CDR3 DNA reads TGTGCCAGTAGTATATATGGCAGCGGCCATCTCAATCAGCCCCAGCATTTT. It is translated as CASSIYGSGHLNQPQHF. The rearrangement uses TRBV19 and TRBJ1-5; D ambiguous. Trimming left V 2 bases short and J 3 bases short, with 17 bases between. The CDR3 is 17 residues long. Germline V gives CDR1 LNHDA, CDR2 SQIVND (reference sequence).

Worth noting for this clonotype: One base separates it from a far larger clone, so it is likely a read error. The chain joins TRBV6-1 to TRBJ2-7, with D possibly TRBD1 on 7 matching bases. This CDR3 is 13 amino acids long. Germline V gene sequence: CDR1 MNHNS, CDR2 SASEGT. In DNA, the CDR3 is TGTGCCAGCACTCCGACAGGGACTTACGGGCAGTACTTC. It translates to CASTPTGTYGQYF.

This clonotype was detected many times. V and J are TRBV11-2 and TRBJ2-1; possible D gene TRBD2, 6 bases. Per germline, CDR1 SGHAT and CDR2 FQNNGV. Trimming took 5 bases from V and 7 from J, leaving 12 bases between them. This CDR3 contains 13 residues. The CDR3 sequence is CASSMGLRNEQFF. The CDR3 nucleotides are TGTGCCAGCAGCATGGGACTCCGGAATGAGCAGTTCTTC.

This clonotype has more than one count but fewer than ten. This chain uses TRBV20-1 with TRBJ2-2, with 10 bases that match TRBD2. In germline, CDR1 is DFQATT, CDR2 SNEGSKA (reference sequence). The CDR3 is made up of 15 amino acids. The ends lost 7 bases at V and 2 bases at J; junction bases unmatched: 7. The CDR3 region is CSVSGRGVNTGELFF. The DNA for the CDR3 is TGCAGTGTGAGCGGGAGGGGAGTTAACACCGGGGAGCTGTTTTTT.

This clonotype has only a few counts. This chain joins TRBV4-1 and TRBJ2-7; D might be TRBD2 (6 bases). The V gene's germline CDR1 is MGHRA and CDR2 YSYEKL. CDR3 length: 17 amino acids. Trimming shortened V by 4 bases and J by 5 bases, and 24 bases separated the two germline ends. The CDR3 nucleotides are TGCGCCAGCAGCCTAATGGGAGGTCGCGGGGCCAGGGACGAGCAGTACTTC. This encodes CASSLMGGRGARDEQYF.

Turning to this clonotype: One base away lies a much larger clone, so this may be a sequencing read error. CDR3 protein: CASGPGQGAGETQYF. Here the CDR3 DNA reads TGTGCCAGCGGCCCCGGACAGGGGGCAGGGGAGACCCAGTACTTC. The rearrangement joins TRBV28 to TRBJ2-5; TRBD1 matches at 11 bases. The J segment lost 5 bases and the V segment lost 8 bases, leaving 10 bases of the junction unmatched. Germline V gene lookup returns CDR1 MDHEN and CDR2 SYDVKM. The CDR3 has 15 amino acids.

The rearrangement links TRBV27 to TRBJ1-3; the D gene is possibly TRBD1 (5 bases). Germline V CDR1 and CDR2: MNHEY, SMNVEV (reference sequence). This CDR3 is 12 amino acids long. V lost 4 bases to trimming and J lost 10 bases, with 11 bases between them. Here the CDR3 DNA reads TGTGCCAGCAGTTCGGGACGGGTTACCATATATTTT. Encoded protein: CASSSGRVTIYF.

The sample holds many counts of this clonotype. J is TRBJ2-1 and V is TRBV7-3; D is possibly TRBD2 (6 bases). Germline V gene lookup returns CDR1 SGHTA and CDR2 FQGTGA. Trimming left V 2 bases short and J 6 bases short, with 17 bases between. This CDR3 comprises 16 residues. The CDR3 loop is CASSLDGAGPSNEQFF. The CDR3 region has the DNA TGTGCCAGCAGCTTAGATGGCGCGGGGCCCTCCAATGAGCAGTTCTTC.